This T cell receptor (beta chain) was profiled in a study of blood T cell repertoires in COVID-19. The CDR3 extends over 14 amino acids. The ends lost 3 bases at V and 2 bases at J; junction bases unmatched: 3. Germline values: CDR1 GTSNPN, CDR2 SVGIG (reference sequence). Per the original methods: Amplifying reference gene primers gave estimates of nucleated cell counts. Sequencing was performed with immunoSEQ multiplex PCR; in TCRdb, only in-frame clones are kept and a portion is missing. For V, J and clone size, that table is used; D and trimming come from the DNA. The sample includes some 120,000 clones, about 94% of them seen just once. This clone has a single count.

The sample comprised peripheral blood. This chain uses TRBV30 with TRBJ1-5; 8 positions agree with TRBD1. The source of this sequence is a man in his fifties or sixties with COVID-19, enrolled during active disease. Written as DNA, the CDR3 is TGTGCCTGGAGCCAGGGACAGGGCAATCAGCCCCAGCATTTT. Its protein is CAWSQGQGNQPQHF.